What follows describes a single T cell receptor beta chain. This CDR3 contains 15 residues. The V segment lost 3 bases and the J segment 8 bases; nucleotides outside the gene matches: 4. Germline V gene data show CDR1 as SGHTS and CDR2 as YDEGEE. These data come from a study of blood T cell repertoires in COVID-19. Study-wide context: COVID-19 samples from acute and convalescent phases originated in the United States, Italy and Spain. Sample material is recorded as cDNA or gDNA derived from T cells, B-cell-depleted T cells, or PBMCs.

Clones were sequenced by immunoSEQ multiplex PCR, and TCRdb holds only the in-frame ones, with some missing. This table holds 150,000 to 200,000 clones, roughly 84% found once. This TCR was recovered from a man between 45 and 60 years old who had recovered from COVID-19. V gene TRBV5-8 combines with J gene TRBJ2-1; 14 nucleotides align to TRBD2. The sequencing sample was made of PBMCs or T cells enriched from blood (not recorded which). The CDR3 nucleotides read TGTGCCAGCAGCTCCCGGACTAGCGGGGGGTATGAGCAGTTCTTC. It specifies CASSSRTSGGYEQFF.